This T cell receptor (beta chain) originates from a study of blood T cell repertoires in COVID-19. In the study overall: Material from acute and convalescent COVID-19 was sourced from the United States, Italy and Spain. In each case, the material was cDNA or gDNA derived from T cells, B-cell-depleted T cells, or PBMCs.

Per the authors' pipeline: Estimation of nucleated cell counts was performed using reference gene primer amplification. The method was immunoSEQ multiplex PCR; TCRdb's version includes in-frame clones alone and lacks a portion of them. The V and J calls and clone size come from that table; D and trimming were worked out from the DNA. The data contain tens of thousands of clones, 85% to 90% of them seen just once; the ten biggest clones take up approximately 3%. The junction had 11 bases not matched to a gene; V was cut back by 7 bases and J by 2 bases. The CDR3 covers 17 residues. Germline V lookup: CDR1 LNHDA, CDR2 SQIVND (reference sequence).

The chain recombines TRBV19 with TRBJ2-3, with 11 positions matching TRBD2. The receptor's source is a middle-aged man with active COVID-19. The sequencing sample was made of peripheral blood. The CDR3 protein is CASTASGGLHITDTQYF. The CDR3 bases are TGTGCCAGTACGGCTAGCGGGGGGCTCCACATCACAGATACGCAGTATTTT.